This TCR beta chain was sequenced during a study of low-dose radiotherapy and immunotherapy resistance in tumors. About the research overall: Cohort 2 was treated with 1 Gy per fraction every two weeks, amounting to 13 Gy across 26 weeks. At a dose of 200 mg/m2, intravenous cyclophosphamide was given every two weeks, one day before radiation and immunotherapy.

Time point in this sample: before trial treatment. Alpha- and beta-chain coverage of first-strand cDNA came from TRAV- and TRBV-specific primers. TCR amplification ran about 20 PCR cycles using constant-region and V-primer adapter primers. TCRdb analysed the reads with MiXCR anew, one entry per CDR3 protein. The profile shows around 79,000 distinct CDR3 sequences, approximately 20% of them singletons. CDR3 length: 13 amino acids. Trimming shortened V by 6 bases and J by 6 bases, and 11 bases separated the two germline ends. Germline CDR1 MDHEN, CDR2 SYDVKM. The sequence was collected from a male donor with prostate cancer. Material: PBMCs, obtained before treatment. This chain uses TRBV28 with TRBJ1-4; D might be TRBD1 (5 bases). CDR3: CASRTGTDEKLFF. In DNA, the CDR3 is TGTGCCAGCAGAACCGGGACGGATGAAAAACTGTTTTTT.